This section outlines one T cell receptor beta chain sequence together with its context. The data originate from a study of blood T cell repertoires in COVID-19. Background on the study: The United States, Italy and Spain provided the acute and convalescent COVID-19 samples. T cells, B-cell-depleted T cells, or PBMCs provided the cDNA or gDNA that served as material.

Source study methods: Amplification with reference gene primers provided the estimates of nucleated cell counts. Here immunoSEQ multiplex PCR was the method, and the copy in TCRdb shows in-frame clones only, minus some. The V and J calls and clone size are taken from that table; D and trimming were inferred from the DNA. Of 270,000 or so clones in the sample, around 85% were seen once. Seattle-derived patients entered the study during active infection and were followed longitudinally. Germline loops: CDR1 LNHNV, CDR2 YYDKDF (reference sequence). The CDR3 is 15 residues long. Trimming removed 3 bases from V and 0 bases from J; junction bases left unmatched: 2.

Sequencing was carried out using peripheral blood. The chain joins TRBV15 to TRBJ2-1; 7 bases are shared with TRBD1. This TCR was sampled from a human donor with COVID-19, enrolled during active disease. The donor label of this sample is uncertain. CDR3 coding DNA: TGTGCCACCAGCAGCCGGGACAGCTCCTACAATGAGCAGTTCTTC. It yields the protein CATSSRDSSYNEQFF. Using reference TRBV15 and TRBJ2-1 for the parts outside the CDR3, the full variable domain is DAMVIQNPRYQVTQFGKPVTLSCSQTLNHNVMYWYQQKSSQAPKLLFHYYDKDFNNEADTPDNFQSRRPNTSFCFLDIRSPGLGDTAMYLCATSSRDSSYNEQFFGPGTRLTVL.